This entry lists 10 T cell receptor beta chains sequenced from one sample in a study of blood T cells in healthy people across ages. Next came a second PCR, run for about 7 to 12 cycles, which used a sample-barcoded 5' primer along with a J-beta primer mix. TCRdb itself ran the 5' RACE reads through MiXCR, one entry per CDR3 protein. The sample includes hundreds of thousands of distinct CDR3 sequences, roughly 41% of them seen just once. The sample taken for sequencing was blood. These receptors all stem from a man older than 75 in good health.

The chain links TRBV4-1 to TRBJ2-4; tentatively, D is TRBD1 (6 bases). The better agreement between TRBJ2-7 and the DNA end casts doubt on the J call. Germline-derived CDR1 and CDR2 are MGHRA and YSYEKL. The CDR3 is 16 residues long. The CDR3 DNA sequence: TGCGCCAGCAGCCAAGTCCTCGTGACAGGCCAATACGAGCAGTACTTC. Translated: CASSQVLVTGQYEQYF.

The genes are TRBV6-4 and TRBJ2-5; TRBD1 agrees at 8 bases. The junction had 4 bases not matched to a gene; V was cut back by 0 bases and J by 4 bases. Germline assignment: CDR1 MRHNA and CDR2 SNTAGT. CDR3 length: 15 amino acids. The CDR3 nucleotides read TGTGCCAGCAGTGACTCGCCAGGGGGCTTAGAGACCCAGTACTTC. Amino acid sequence: CASSDSPGGLETQYF.

The rearrangement links TRBV7-2 to TRBJ2-5; D is unclear. The DNA end favors TRBJ2-7, so the J call may be wrong. The CDR3 has 13 amino acids. Germline V lookup: CDR1 SGHTA, CDR2 FQGNSA. CDR3 sequence reads: CASGSALSYEQYF. The CDR3 DNA follows: TGTGCCAGCGGTTCAGCCCTCTCCTACGAGCAGTACTTC.

The chain links TRBV7-9 to TRBJ1-4; no reliable D call. V dropped 5 bases and J dropped 3 bases, with 16 bases sitting between them. This CDR3 has 16 amino acids. The germline gives CDR1 SEHNR, CDR2 FQNEAQ (reference sequence). CDR3 in amino acids: CASSQRRTGANEKLFF. CDR3 nucleotides: TGTGCCAGCAGCCAACGGAGGACCGGGGCTAATGAAAAACTGTTTTTT. The whole variable domain, remainder taken from reference TRBV7-9 and TRBJ1-4, is DTGVSQNPRHKITKRGQNVTFRCDPISEHNRLYWYRQTLGQGPEFLTYFQNEAQLEKSRLLSDRFSAERPKGSFSTLEIQRTEQGDSAMYLCASSQRRTGANEKLFFGSGTQLSVL.

This clonotype was seen at least ten times. The chain links TRBV12-5 to TRBJ2-5; 14 bases are shared with TRBD2. Germline V gene data show CDR1 as LGHNT and CDR2 as FRNRAP. CDR3 length: 15 residues. V dropped 6 bases and J dropped 4; count of bases not matched to a gene: 4. For the CDR3, the DNA is TGTGCTAGTGGGGGAGGGACTAGCGGGGGAGAGACCCAGTACTTC. Its translation is CASGGGTSGGETQYF. Together with reference TRBV12-5 and TRBJ2-5, the CDR3 gives the full variable domain: DARVTQTPRHKVTEMGQEVTMRCQPILGHNTVFWYRQTMMQGLELLAYFRNRAPLDDSGMPKDRFSAEMPDATLATLKIQPSEPRDSAVYFCASGGGTSGGETQYFGPGTRLLVL.

The chain uses TRBV20-1 and TRBJ2-1, with 9 bases matching TRBD2. Trimming took 3 bases from V and 7 from J; bases not matched to a gene: 10. CDR1 and CDR2 (germline): DFQATT, SNEGSKA (reference sequence). CDR3 length equals 15 residues. CDR3 sequence: CSARVGTSLGNEQFF. As DNA, the CDR3 is TGCAGTGCTAGGGTGGGGACTAGCCTTGGTAATGAGCAGTTCTTC.

This clonotype was counted between two and nine times. The chain couples TRBV4-1 to TRBJ2-1, with D tentatively TRBD2 (6 bases). V was pared by 0 bases and J by 4 bases, with 7 bases between. The CDR3 has 14 residues. Per germline, CDR1 MGHRA and CDR2 YSYEKL. In DNA, the CDR3 is TGCGCCAGCAGCCAAGAGGGGACTTACAATGAGCAGTTCTTC. Translated: CASSQEGTYNEQFF.

The chain couples TRBV5-1 to TRBJ2-2, with no clear D. CDR1 and CDR2 (germline): SGHRS, YFSETQ. V lost 4 bases and J lost 1, with 11 bases in between. The length of the CDR3 is 15 residues. This chain's CDR3 is CASSPSPRNTGELFF. CDR3 bases: TGCGCCAGCAGCCCCTCTCCCCGGAACACCGGGGAGCTGTTTTTT.

Many counts were recorded for this clonotype. The CDR3 DNA is TGTGCCAGCAGCTCCCAGGGGGGAAACACTGAAGCTTTCTTT. It yields the protein CASSSQGGNTEAFF. The chain recombines TRBV7-2 with TRBJ1-1, with 7 nucleotides matching TRBD1. J gave up 2 bases and V 4 bases, and 4 bases lay outside the gene matches. The CDR3 covers 14 residues. Germline V gene data show CDR1 as SGHTA and CDR2 as FQGNSA. The variable domain in full, with the rest retrieved from reference TRBV7-2 and TRBJ1-1, is GAGVSQSPSNKVTEKGKDVELRCDPISGHTALYWYRQSLGQGLEFLIYFQGNSAPDKSGLPSDRFSAERTGGSVSTLTIQRTQQEDSAVYLCASSSQGGNTEAFFGQGTRLTVV.

With respect to this clonotype: A much more abundant neighbour one base away suggests this may be a read error. Here the CDR3 omits its conserved ending phenylalanine or tryptophan, so a read error is the likely source. The rearrangement joins TRBV7-2 to TRBJ2-1, with D unclear. The CDR3 is 13 amino acids. The ends were cut back, 1 base at V and 8 bases at J, with 9 bases in the middle. The germline V gene encodes CDR1 SGHTA and CDR2 FQGNSA. CDR3 bases: TGTGCCAGCAGCTTAGGGTACCGTGATGAGCAGTTCTCC. As protein: CASSLGYRDEQFS.